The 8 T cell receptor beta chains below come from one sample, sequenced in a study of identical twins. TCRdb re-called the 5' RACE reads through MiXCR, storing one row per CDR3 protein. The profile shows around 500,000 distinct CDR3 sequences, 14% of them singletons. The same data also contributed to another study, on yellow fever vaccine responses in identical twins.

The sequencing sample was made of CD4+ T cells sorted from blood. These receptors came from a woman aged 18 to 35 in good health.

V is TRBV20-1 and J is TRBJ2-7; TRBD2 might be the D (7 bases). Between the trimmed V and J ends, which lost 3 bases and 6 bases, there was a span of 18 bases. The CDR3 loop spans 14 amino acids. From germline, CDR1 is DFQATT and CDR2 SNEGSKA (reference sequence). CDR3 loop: CSASYLRGRSEQYF. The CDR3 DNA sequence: TGCAGTGCTAGTTACCTGCGGGGGCGTTCCGAGCAGTACTTC.

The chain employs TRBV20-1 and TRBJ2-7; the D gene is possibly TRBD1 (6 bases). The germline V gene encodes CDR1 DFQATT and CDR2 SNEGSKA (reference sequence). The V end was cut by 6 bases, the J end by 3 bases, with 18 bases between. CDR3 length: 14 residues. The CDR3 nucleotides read TGCAGTGCGGTCGACAGGAAAATGGACTACGAGCAGTACTTC. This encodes CSAVDRKMDYEQYF.

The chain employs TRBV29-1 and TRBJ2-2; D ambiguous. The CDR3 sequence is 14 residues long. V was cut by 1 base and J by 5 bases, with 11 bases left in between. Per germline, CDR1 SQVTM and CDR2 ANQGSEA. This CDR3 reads CSVEGEGRTGELFF. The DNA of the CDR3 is TGCAGCGTTGAAGGAGAAGGCCGGACCGGGGAGCTGTTTTTT.

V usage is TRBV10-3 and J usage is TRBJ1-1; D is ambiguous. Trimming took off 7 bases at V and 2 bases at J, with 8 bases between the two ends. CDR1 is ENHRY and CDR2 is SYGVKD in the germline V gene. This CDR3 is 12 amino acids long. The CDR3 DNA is TGTGCCATCAACGCAGGAAACACTGAAGCTTTCTTT. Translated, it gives CAINAGNTEAFF.

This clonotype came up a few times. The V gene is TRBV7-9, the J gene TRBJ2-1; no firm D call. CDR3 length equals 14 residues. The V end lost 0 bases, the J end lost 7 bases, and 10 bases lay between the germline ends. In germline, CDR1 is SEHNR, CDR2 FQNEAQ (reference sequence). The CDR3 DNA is TGTGCCAGCAGCTTAGCGCGCGCGAGAAATGAGCAGTTCTTC. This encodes CASSLARARNEQFF.

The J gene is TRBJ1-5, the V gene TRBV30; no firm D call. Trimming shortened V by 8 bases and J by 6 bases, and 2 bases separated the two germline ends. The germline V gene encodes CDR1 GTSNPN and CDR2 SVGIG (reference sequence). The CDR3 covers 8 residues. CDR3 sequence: CAGQPQHF. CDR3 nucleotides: TGTGCCGGTCAGCCCCAGCATTTT. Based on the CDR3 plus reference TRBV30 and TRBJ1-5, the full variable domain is SQTIHQWPATLVQPVGSPLSLECTVEGTSNPNLYWYRQAAGRGLQLLFYSVGIGQISSEVPQNLSASRPQDRQFILSSKKLLLSDSGFYLCAGQPQHFGDGTRLSIL.

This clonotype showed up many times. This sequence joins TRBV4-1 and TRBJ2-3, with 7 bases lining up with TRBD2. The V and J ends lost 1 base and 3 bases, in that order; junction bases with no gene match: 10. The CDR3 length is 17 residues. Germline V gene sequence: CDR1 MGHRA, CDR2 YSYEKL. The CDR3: CASSQVHLGLQTDTQYF. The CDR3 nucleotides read TGCGCCAGCAGCCAAGTGCACCTGGGACTACAGACAGATACGCAGTATTTT.

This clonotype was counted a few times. The CDR3 spells CASSLWGSSADTQYF. The CDR3 DNA sequence: TGTGCCAGCAGCTTATGGGGGAGTTCGGCAGATACGCAGTATTTT. The chain joins TRBV11-2 to TRBJ2-3; the D gene could be TRBD1 or TRBD2 (5 bases each). Germline CDR1 and CDR2: SGHAT and FQNNGV. V lost 2 bases and J 4 bases, leaving 13 bases between the germline ends. There are 15 residues in the CDR3.